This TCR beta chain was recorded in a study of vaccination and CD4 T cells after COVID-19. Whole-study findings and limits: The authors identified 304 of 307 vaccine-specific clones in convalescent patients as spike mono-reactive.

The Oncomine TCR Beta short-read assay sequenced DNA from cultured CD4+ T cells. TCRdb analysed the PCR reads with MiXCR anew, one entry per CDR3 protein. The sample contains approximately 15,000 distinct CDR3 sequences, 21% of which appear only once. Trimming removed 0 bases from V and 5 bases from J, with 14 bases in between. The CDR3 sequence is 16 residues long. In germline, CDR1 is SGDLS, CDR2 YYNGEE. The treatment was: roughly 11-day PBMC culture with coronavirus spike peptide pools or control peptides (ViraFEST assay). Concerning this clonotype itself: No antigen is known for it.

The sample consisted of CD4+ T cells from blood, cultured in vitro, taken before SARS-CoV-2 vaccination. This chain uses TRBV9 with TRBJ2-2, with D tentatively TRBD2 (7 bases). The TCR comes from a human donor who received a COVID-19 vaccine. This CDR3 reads CASSVAPGGLTGELFF. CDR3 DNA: TGTGCCAGCAGCGTAGCCCCGGGGGGCCTGACCGGGGAGCTGTTTTTT.